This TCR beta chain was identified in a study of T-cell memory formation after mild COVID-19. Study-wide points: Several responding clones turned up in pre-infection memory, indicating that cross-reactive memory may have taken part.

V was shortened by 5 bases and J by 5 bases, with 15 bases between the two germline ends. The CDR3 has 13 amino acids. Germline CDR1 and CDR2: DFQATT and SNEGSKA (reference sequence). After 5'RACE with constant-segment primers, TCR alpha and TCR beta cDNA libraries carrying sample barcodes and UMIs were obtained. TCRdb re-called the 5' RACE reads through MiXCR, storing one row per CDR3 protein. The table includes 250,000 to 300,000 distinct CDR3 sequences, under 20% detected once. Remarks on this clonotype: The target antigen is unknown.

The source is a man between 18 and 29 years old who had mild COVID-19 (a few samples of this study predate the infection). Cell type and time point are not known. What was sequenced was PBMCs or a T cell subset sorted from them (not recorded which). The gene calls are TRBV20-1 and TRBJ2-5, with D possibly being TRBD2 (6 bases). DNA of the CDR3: TGCAGTGCTCCCGGGGGTAGCGTGGAGACCCAGTACTTC. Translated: CSAPGGSVETQYF.